The present T cell receptor (beta chain) was sequenced within a study of Ad26.COV2.S vaccination and SARS-CoV-2 variants. Study overall: Enrolled in COV1001, the donor was in the Ad26.COV2.S trial arm, which received the vaccine. Recipients of Ad26.COV2.S got it intramuscularly, once or twice 56 days apart. General study points: Vaccine recipients surpassed placebo recipients in spike-specific TCR breadth.

Turning to this clone: Antigen: not known.

Data came from immunoSEQ multiplex PCR; TCRdb stores just in-frame clones and leaves some out. The sample has around 340,000 clones; roughly 90% are singletons. Treatment: 19 received Ad26.COV2.S at low or high dose, single or two shots; 5 received placebo; per-sample allocation not given. Material that was analyzed had been drawn on day 63 after the first vaccine or placebo injection. Cohort 1b enrolled adults aged 18-55 years in Boston. CDR3 size: 13 residues. Trimming at V came to 8 bases and at J to 0 bases, leaving 3 bases not matched to a gene. Germline CDR1 and CDR2: MNHEY and SVGAGI. This sequence originates from a person between 18 and 60 years old who received the Ad26.COV2.S COVID-19 vaccine or a placebo. The chain recombines TRBV6-5 with TRBJ2-5; 7 bases align to TRBD2. This sample comprised peripheral blood, obtained in a trial of Ad26.COV2.S vaccine versus placebo. CDR3 region: CASSGTNQETQYF. The CDR3 DNA is TGTGCCAGCTCCGGGACTAACCAAGAGACCCAGTACTTC.